The clone carrying this T cell receptor (beta chain) occurred many times. The data stem from a study of regulatory T cells in long-lasting Graves disease. For TCR beta, libraries came from iRepertoire HTBI primers and Arm-PCR of CDR3 regions. TCRdb re-called the multiplex PCR reads with MiXCR, one entry per CDR3 protein. The profile covers about 560,000 distinct CDR3 sequences, with about 16% appearing a single time and 12% taken by the ten largest. Time point in this sample: newly diagnosed GD, antithyroid drugs for less than 3 months. Preparation of the TCR library used RNA extracted from PBMCs. This sample also appeared in a second study, on T cells in Graves' hyperthyroidism and ophthalmopathy. This second study notes: Hyperthyroidism, newly diagnosed and lasting under 2 months, affected patients aged 18 to 65. The study based diagnoses on clinical symptoms, serum thyroxine and TRAb, thyroid ultrasound and orbital computed tomography.

The receptor comes from a man younger than 35 with Graves disease. The sample in question was peripheral blood mononuclear cells (PBMCs), obtained at new diagnosis, from a patient treated with antithyroid drugs.

CDR3 in DNA: TGTGCCAGCAGTTATGGGCGCTATGGCTACACCTTC. Protein sequence: CASSYGRYGYTF. The chain has TRBV6-2 or TRBV6-3 and TRBJ1-2; unclear D gene. CDR3 length: 12 residues. Per the germline V gene, CDR1 is MNHEY and CDR2 is SVGEGT. Trimming removed 3 bases from V and 4 bases from J, with 6 bases in between.